A selection of T cell receptor beta chains follows, all from one sample in a study of OX40 agonist ivuxolimab in advanced cancers. The protocol was immunoSEQ multiplex PCR, while the TCRdb copy is restricted to in-frame clones and leaves out a portion. The sample lists approximately 32,000 clones, approximately 86% occurring once. Here the sequenced sample was CD4+ or CD8+ T cells sorted from blood, taken in a trial of the OX40 agonist ivuxolimab. The receptors stem from an adult with an advanced solid tumor such as melanoma, head and neck, liver or kidney cancer. Both conserved end residues are part of each CDR3. A D gene is named only where the DNA matches it firmly. Clone size, where shown, is once, few, many, or a class for clones that have expanded.

v_call	j_call	clone_size	cdr3_length	d_call	cdr3_nt	cdr3_aa
TRBV4-3	TRBJ1-2	-	17	-	TGCGCCAGCAGCCAAGATATAATGCCGGGTACTAACTATGGCTACACCTTC	CASSQDIMPGTNYGYTF
TRBV6-6	TRBJ1-1	-	13	TRBD1	TGTGCCAGCATCCTGACAGGGGGCACTGAAGCTTTCTTT	CASILTGGTEAFF
TRBV5-6	TRBJ2-7	few	16	TRBD2	TGTGCCAGCAGCCAGGACGGAGCGGGGGTTTCTGGAGAGCAGTACTTC	CASSQDGAGVSGEQYF
TRBV29-1	TRBJ2-1	-	13	-	TGCAGCGTTGAAGCCAGGACACTCAATGAGCAGTTCTTC	CSVEARTLNEQFF
TRBV15	TRBJ2-6	-	19	TRBD1	TGTGCCACCAGCAGAGATAGCCCCGGGACAGCCTCTGGGGCCAACGTCCTGACTTTC	CATSRDSPGTASGANVLTF
TRBV7-9	TRBJ2-3	-	16	-	TGTGCCAGCAGCTTGGCGGTGGGGGGACCCACAGATACGCAGTATTTT	CASSLAVGGPTDTQYF
TRBV5-1	TRBJ2-1	-	14	-	TGCGCCAGCAGCTTCAAGGAGGTGGGCAATGAGCAGTTCTTC	CASSFKEVGNEQFF
TRBV7-9	TRBJ1-4	-	12	-	TGTGCCAGCAGCCAGGATGAGGGGACACGTTTTTTT	CASSQDEGTRFF
TRBV20-1	TRBJ1-2	-	11	-	TGCAGTGCTTGGACAGACGCGGGCTACACCTTC	CSAWTDAGYTF
TRBV7-2	TRBJ2-7	-	15	TRBD2	TGTGCCAGCAGCTATAGCGGGGGAAGCTCCTACGAGCAGTACTTC	CASSYSGGSSYEQYF
TRBV5-5	TRBJ2-7	once	12	-	TGTGCCAGCCTGGCTGGGCCCAACGAGCAGTACTTC	CASLAGPNEQYF
TRBV7-9	TRBJ2-3	-	15	-	TGTGCCAGCAGCTTCCGGGCAGGGCAGACAGATACGCAGTATTTT	CASSFRAGQTDTQYF
TRBV27	TRBJ2-5	-	16	TRBD2	TGTGCCAGCAGGGGACTAGCGGGGGTAATTGATGAGACCCAGTACTTC	CASRGLAGVIDETQYF
TRBV28	TRBJ2-7	-	15	-	TGTGCCAGCAGTTTACGACTGAATCTTCCCTACGAGCAGTACTTC	CASSLRLNLPYEQYF
TRBV30	TRBJ1-1	once	13	-	TGTGCCTGGAAAAAGGACGATCACACTGAAGCTTTCTTT	CAWKKDDHTEAFF
TRBV10-1	TRBJ2-7	-	12	TRBD2	TGCGCCAGCCCGGGGGGATCCTACGAGCAGTACTTC	CASPGGSYEQYF
TRBV19	TRBJ2-7	-	15	-	TGTGCCAGTAGTATGGTGGAGGGGACCGCCTACGAGCAGTACTTC	CASSMVEGTAYEQYF
TRBV7-6	TRBJ2-3	-	16	TRBD2	TGTGCCAGCAGCCACCCGACGGGGGGAGGGACAGATACGCAGTATTTT	CASSHPTGGGTDTQYF
TRBV6-5	TRBJ1-5	-	12	-	TGTGCCAGCAGGGCGGTCAATCAGCCCCAGCATTTT	CASRAVNQPQHF
TRBV2	TRBJ2-7	-	14	TRBD1	TGTGCCAGCAATGGTCTGGACAGGGGTTACGAGCAGTACTTC	CASNGLDRGYEQYF
TRBV27	TRBJ2-2	-	13	-	TGTGCCAGCAGCCTCGTTAGTGTTGGGGAGCTGTTTTTT	CASSLVSVGELFF
TRBV29-1	TRBJ1-2	once	12	-	TGCAGCGATATGGCCAGGGGCTATGGCTACACCTTC	CSDMARGYGYTF
TRBV5-1	TRBJ2-7	-	14	TRBD1	TGCGCCAGCAGCTTCGGACAGGGGGTTTACGAGCAGTACTTC	CASSFGQGVYEQYF
TRBV7-9	TRBJ1-3	-	15	-	TGTGCCAGCAGCTTACCGGACAGCTCTGGAAACACCATATATTTT	CASSLPDSSGNTIYF
TRBV4-1	TRBJ2-1	-	15	-	TGCGCCAGCAGCCAAGAAGGAAGCTCCTACAATGAGCAGTTCTTC	CASSQEGSSYNEQFF
TRBV28	TRBJ2-5	-	11	-	TGTGCCAGCAGTTTGGGGCAGACCCAGTACTTC	CASSLGQTQYF
TRBV9	TRBJ2-7	-	11	-	TGTGCCAGCTTTACCGGGGACGAGCAGTACTTC	CASFTGDEQYF
TRBV28	TRBJ2-7	-	11	-	TGTGCCAGCGGACTCGGGTTTGAACAGTACTTC	CASGLGFEQYF
TRBV28	TRBJ1-1	-	16	TRBD1	TGTGCCAGCAGCCTACCCCCTGGACAGGGGGCGGTTGAAGCTTTCTTT	CASSLPPGQGAVEAFF
TRBV27	TRBJ2-2	-	13	-	TGTGCCAGCAGTCCGGGGAGCACCGGGGAGCTGTTTTTT	CASSPGSTGELFF
TRBV7-9	TRBJ1-2	-	13	TRBD1	TGTGCCAGCAGCTTGACAGGGGGAGAAGGCTACACCTTC	CASSLTGGEGYTF
TRBV7-9	TRBJ2-1	-	12	-	TGTGCCAGCAGCTTAGCGGTGGGAGAGCAGTTCTTC	CASSLAVGEQFF
TRBV4-3	TRBJ2-1	-	16	-	TGCGCCAGCAGCCAGGGGGCCGGGACCTTGACCAATGAGCAGTTCTTC	CASSQGAGTLTNEQFF